The 11 T cell receptor beta chains below were found in one sample sequenced in a study of vaccination effects on CD4 cells after COVID-19. No antigens are known for them. Measured with immunoSEQ multiplex PCR; TCRdb has only the in-frame clones, and not every one. The repertoire holds 14,000 or so clones, approximately 68% seen once, with 9.9% in the top ten. Before sequencing, viral peptide pools were used by the ViraFEST assay to expand antigen-specific CD4+ T cells. Subsequent to a culture period of under twelve days, CD4+ T cells were isolated. The cohort was immunized with two doses of either the BNT162b2 or mRNA-1273 vaccine. This specimen was CD4+ T cells from PBMCs cultured with SARS-CoV-2 spike peptides, taken after COVID-19 vaccination. The receptors originated from a human donor who received a COVID-19 vaccine.

In this sample, this clone turned up a few times. The gene calls are TRBV2 and TRBJ2-2, with D perhaps TRBD1 (6 bases). V lost 6 bases and J lost 7, with 15 bases in between. Germline assignment: CDR1 SNHLY and CDR2 FYNNEI. The CDR3 is 14 residues long. The chain's CDR3 is CASRDSSSIGELFF. CDR3 DNA sequence: TGTGCCAGCAGGGACAGTTCGTCGATCGGGGAGCTGTTTTTT.

Only one count was recorded for this clone. This CDR3 reads CATRGTGGENTEAFF. CDR3 DNA: TGTGCCACCAGGGGGACAGGGGGCGAGAACACTGAAGCTTTCTTT. The chain recombines TRBV24-1 with TRBJ1-1; TRBD1 aligns across 12 bases. This CDR3 has 15 residues. From germline, CDR1 is KGHDR and CDR2 SFDVKD. V lost 7 bases to trimming and J lost 1 base; unmatched junction nucleotides: 3.

The J gene is TRBJ1-5, the V gene TRBV5-1, with TRBD1 matching 7 bases. The CDR3 spans 16 residues. Germline values: CDR1 SGHRS, CDR2 YFSETQ. J was trimmed by 0 bases and V by 4 bases; bases with no gene match: 7. The CDR3 sequence is CASSLLDRSSNQPQHF. CDR3 DNA sequence: TGCGCCAGCAGCCTACTGGACAGGTCTAGCAATCAGCCCCAGCATTTT.

A single count supports this clone. The chain joins TRBV4-2 to TRBJ1-2; TRBD1 matches 9 bases. The germline CDR1 and CDR2 sequences are LGHNA and YNFKEQ. V lost 0 bases and J lost 6; bases outside the gene matches: 8. This CDR3 region has 16 residues. CDR3 nucleotide sequence: TGTGCCAGCAGCCAAGAACGGTGGACAGGGGTAGATGGCTACACCTTC. Amino acids: CASSQERWTGVDGYTF.

The rearrangement uses TRBV29-1 and TRBJ1-1, with D possibly being TRBD1 (5 bases). This CDR3 is built from 15 residues. V was clipped by 6 bases and J by 0 bases, with 17 bases between them. Germline V gene lookup returns CDR1 SQVTM and CDR2 ANQGSEA. The CDR3 spells CSVMTALRMNTEAFF. The CDR3 DNA sequence: TGCAGCGTGATGACAGCACTACGTATGAACACTGAAGCTTTCTTT.

This clone was recorded once. V gene TRBV6-5 combines with J gene TRBJ2-7, with D tentatively TRBD1 (6 bases). Trimming removed 2 bases at V and 0 bases at J, with 8 bases between. Germline CDR1 is MNHEY and CDR2 is SVGAGI. The CDR3 is 14 amino acids. CDR3 in amino acids: CASSYGQISYEQYF. DNA for the CDR3: TGTGCCAGCAGTTACGGACAGATCTCCTACGAGCAGTACTTC.

The V and J genes are TRBV6-5 and TRBJ1-2, with D perhaps matching TRBD1 (5 bases). The germline V gene has CDR1 MNHEY and CDR2 SVGAGI. V shed 8 bases and J shed 8 bases, with 21 bases lying between them. This CDR3 is 14 amino acids long. The chain's CDR3 is CASHRRERDGGYTF. CDR3 coding DNA: TGTGCCAGCCATCGGCGAGAACGGGACGGGGGCTACACCTTC.

The genes are TRBV18 and TRBJ2-5; 7 nucleotides line up with TRBD1. V was pared by 5 bases and J by 2 bases, with 8 bases of the junction left unmatched. The germline gives CDR1 KGHSH, CDR2 LQKENI. The CDR3 is 15 residues long. Here the CDR3 DNA reads TGTGCCAGCTCAACAAGGACAGGCGGACAAGAGACCCAGTACTTC. This codes for CASSTRTGGQETQYF.

The genes are TRBV6-5 and TRBJ2-1; a possible D gene is TRBD2 (6 bases). Germline V gene data show CDR1 as MNHEY and CDR2 as SVGAGI. The CDR3 consists of 14 residues. V lost 5 bases, J lost 7 bases, and 15 bases lay in between. The CDR3 nucleotides are TGTGCCAGCAGTCACAGACTAGAGGGTAATGAGCAGTTCTTC. Translating it yields CASSHRLEGNEQFF.

The CDR3 nucleotides read TGTGCCAGCAGTTGGACGCCTGGCCGGTATGGGGGCGAGCAGTACTTC. Translation: CASSWTPGRYGGEQYF. This sequence joins TRBV6-2 or TRBV6-3 and TRBJ2-7; D may match TRBD1 or TRBD2 (5 bases each). V was pared by 4 bases and J by 6 bases, with 22 bases between. The length of the CDR3 is 16 residues. Germline loops: CDR1 MNHEY, CDR2 SVGEGT.

This rearrangement joins TRBV7-9 to TRBJ2-2, with 9 positions matching TRBD1. This CDR3 contains 15 residues. Per the germline V gene, CDR1 is SEHNR and CDR2 is FQNEAQ (reference sequence). Trimming at V came to 5 bases and at J to 5 bases, leaving 6 bases not matched to a gene. CDR3 nucleotides: TGTGCCAGCAGCCGGACAGGGGTTGGAACCGGGGAGCTGTTTTTT. As protein: CASSRTGVGTGELFF. The full variable domain, its missing parts supplied by reference TRBV7-9 and TRBJ2-2, is DTGVSQNPRHKITKRGQNVTFRCDPISEHNRLYWYRQTLGQGPEFLTYFQNEAQLEKSRLLSDRFSAERPKGSFSTLEIQRTEQGDSAMYLCASSRTGVGTGELFFGEGSRLTVL.